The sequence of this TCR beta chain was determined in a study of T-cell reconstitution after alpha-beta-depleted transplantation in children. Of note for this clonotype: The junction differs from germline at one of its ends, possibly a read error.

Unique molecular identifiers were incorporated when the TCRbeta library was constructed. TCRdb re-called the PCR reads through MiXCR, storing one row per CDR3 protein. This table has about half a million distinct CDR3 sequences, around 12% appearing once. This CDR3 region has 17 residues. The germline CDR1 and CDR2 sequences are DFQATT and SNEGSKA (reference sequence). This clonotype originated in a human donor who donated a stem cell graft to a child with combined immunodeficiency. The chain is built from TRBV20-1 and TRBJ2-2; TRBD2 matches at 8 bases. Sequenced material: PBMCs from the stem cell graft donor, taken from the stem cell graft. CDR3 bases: TGCTGTGCTCCAAGGCCCGGGACTAGGTTCTTGGCCAGGGAGCTGTTTTTT. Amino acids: CCAPRPGTRFLARELFF.